This T cell receptor beta chain was identified during a study of T cells in Graves' hyperthyroidism and ophthalmopathy (dated by TCRdb to about 2019). Broadly, across the study: Peripheral blood was collected at initial diagnosis, before any treatment. To identify TCR V-J signatures that set the groups apart, the researchers used a discovery cohort of more than 95 patients, made up of 43 with Graves' ophthalmopathy and 55 to 65 with stable Graves' hyperthyroidism. Prospective prediction of ophthalmopathy was tested in an independent validation cohort of 18 to 20 hyperthyroidism patients and 15 to 17 patients who later progressed to ophthalmopathy. For training and testing, the 95 to 100 patients in the discovery cohort were randomly divided in a 7:3 ratio. In several Graves' hyperthyroidism patients, the study also compared T-cell repertoires from thyroid tissue with T-cell repertoires from blood. After blood sampling, hyperthyroidism patients were treated with methimazole at a starting dose of 30 mg daily, and ophthalmopathy patients were treated with high-dose intravenous methylprednisolone. TCR Vbeta CDR3 sequencing of some 140 peripheral blood samples (more than 40 ophthalmopathy, over 70 hyperthyroidism and about 17 progressor patients) is reported in the paper.

Amplification of TCR beta CDR3 regions was carried out from RNA transcripts. A first-round RT-PCR of the TCR CDR3 used the HTBI primer set with the Qiagen OneStep RT-PCR kit. Libraries were constructed in a second round of multiplex PCR, after which size selection and purification were performed. The libraries were sequenced on an Illumina HiSeq2000 using paired-end 100 bp reads. In the source study's methods: SOAPnuke was used to process the raw data, with reads discarded if the reads contained adapters or uncalled bases, had a mean Phred below 15, or lacked an exact constant-primer or identifier match. COPE v1.2.5 was used to merge high-quality paired reads, and clonotypes were defined as unique nucleotide sequences. MiTCR v1.1 was used to align clonotypes to the IMGT TRBV, TRBD and TRBJ reference segments. Only V-J combinations with frequency above 0.0001, covering about 99% of repertoires, were analysed. A TCS score was defined as the ratio of F50 (clonal expansion) to E x V (chaos), with BLOSUM62-based TCRdist applied between CDR3 peptides within each V-J. Welch's t-statistics and random forest reduced 500 to 650 V-J features to roughly 13, which were used in a naive Bayes classifier (R e1071). The public reads were run again by TCRdb, first through fastp at Q25 and then through MiXCR, and only productive beta chains were kept. Rows are unified per CDR3 protein, each entry keeping the most common DNA and genes. None of the V and J calls come from the authors' own analysis; TCRdb made them. This sample has 250,000 to 300,000 distinct CDR3 sequences in its table, and about 15% of those were observed once. 10% to 15% of the sample lies in the top ten.

Hyperthyroidism patients were newly diagnosed, with disease duration under 2 months, and aged 18 to 65 years. Patients with uncontrolled infections, other autoimmune diseases, pregnancy or lactation were excluded. Diagnoses relied on clinical symptoms, serum thyroxine and TRAb, thyroid ultrasound and orbital computed tomography. For progressor patients, blood was drawn at the first diagnosis of hyperthyroidism, before any ophthalmopathy symptoms had appeared. PBMCs were isolated from approximately 10 ml of fresh peripheral blood by Ficoll-Paque density gradient centrifugation. Progressor patients were initially diagnosed with Graves' hyperthyroidism and developed ophthalmopathy during follow-up. Trizol reagent was used to extract total RNA, and RNA quality was then checked on an Agilent 2100 Bioanalyzer. Sequences MGHRA (CDR1) and YSYEKL (CDR2) are obtained from the germline V gene. V is shortened by 4 bases, J by 8 bases, and the region joining them spans 9 bases. The CDR3 spans 12 residues, from the cysteine through the phenylalanine. Of all the DNA, just the CDR3 is kept, 36 bases in frame from base 1.

Study-level results and caveats: In validation, progression to ophthalmopathy was predicted by the model with around 71% sensitivity and just over 72% specificity, a median of approximately 7.1 months before onset. Most expanded thyroid clonotypes (frequency above 0.001) were also detected in blood, a finding suggesting that blood repertoires may reflect thyroid immune responses. Ophthalmopathy was separated from stable hyperthyroidism by a 13 V-J signature model, with 87.88% sensitivity and just over 81% specificity obtained in cross-validation and 80%/75% obtained in testing. No statistical method was used to fix the sample size in advance, and group allocation was not hidden from the investigators.

This clonotype was seen repeatedly, ten times or more. The target of this receptor is not known. One base away there is no much larger clone; base qualities are not given. The source material was blood. The sequence joins TRBV4-1 to TRBJ2-1, with the identity of the D gene unclear. The clonotype comes from a woman aged 40 to 49 with Graves' hyperthyroidism that later progressed to Graves' ophthalmopathy. The DNA reads as follows: TGCGCCAGCAGCCCCAGTGAGGATGAGCAGTTCTTC. It codes for CASSPSEDEQFF.